This TCR beta chain was identified during a study of neoadjuvant anti-PD-1 for oral cavity cancer. Study-wide background: Patients without progression received a fourth nivolumab dose around day 43, then surgical resection on days 50-56.

Six replicates per PBMC sample, mostly from around 500 ng of genomic DNA. Clones were read by immunoSEQ multiplex PCR, and TCRdb kept only the in-frame ones, dropping some. The sample lists 15,000 to 20,000 clones; about two thirds were seen once. This clone has only one observation. Germline assignment: CDR1 SQVTM and CDR2 ANQGSEA. Deletions cut 7 bases from V and 1 base from J, with 10 bases between. This CDR3 is built from 12 residues. The sequences come from PBMCs, collected before nivolumab (anti-PD-1) treatment. The receptor was isolated from a person between 40 and 85 years old with oral cavity squamous cell carcinoma. The V and J genes are TRBV29-1 and TRBJ1-1, with unresolved D. Here the CDR3 DNA reads TGCAGCGCCCAGGATCGGAACACTGAAGCTTTCTTT. Translation gives CSAQDRNTEAFF.